The source of this T cell receptor beta chain is a study of T-cell memory formation after mild COVID-19. The study's findings and limits: CD4+ contracting clones were found mainly in CM and EM, and CD8+ ones in EMRA. Clonal second-wave expansions that peaked on day 37 had unconfirmed SARS-CoV-2 specificity.

V lost 4 bases and J lost 3; bases outside the gene matches: 7. Germline V gene data show CDR1 as SGHVS and CDR2 as FQNEAQ. The CDR3 is 15 amino acids. UMIs and sample barcodes were carried by the TCR alpha and TCR beta cDNA libraries that 5'RACE produced using constant-segment primers. In TCRdb, the 5' RACE reads were re-called with MiXCR into one record per CDR3 protein. Here the sample spans approximately 500,000 distinct CDR3 sequences, roughly 23% being singletons. In the case of this clonotype: The antigen is not known.

This chain joins TRBV7-8 and TRBJ1-2, with TRBD1 matching over 8 bases. This TCR was recovered from an adult woman who had mild COVID-19 (a few samples of this study predate the infection). Cell type and time point are not known. Sequenced material: PBMCs or a T cell subset sorted from them (not recorded which). The CDR3 spells CASSSYRGRDYGYTF. CDR3 nucleotide sequence: TGTGCCAGCAGCTCTTACAGGGGGAGAGACTATGGCTACACCTTC.